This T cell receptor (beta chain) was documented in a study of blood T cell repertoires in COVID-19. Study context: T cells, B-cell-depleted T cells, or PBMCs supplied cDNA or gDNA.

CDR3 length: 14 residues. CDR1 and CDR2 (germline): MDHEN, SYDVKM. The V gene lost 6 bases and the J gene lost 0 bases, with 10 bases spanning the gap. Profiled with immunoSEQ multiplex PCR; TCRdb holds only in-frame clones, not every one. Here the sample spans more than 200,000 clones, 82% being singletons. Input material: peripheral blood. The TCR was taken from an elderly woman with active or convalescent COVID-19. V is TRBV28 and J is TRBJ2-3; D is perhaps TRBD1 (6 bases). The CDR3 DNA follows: TGTGCCAGCAGCATACAGGGAAGCACAGATACGCAGTATTTT. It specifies CASSIQGSTDTQYF.